The rows below give T cell receptor beta chains drawn from one sample of a study of blood T cell repertoires in COVID-19. Data came from immunoSEQ multiplex PCR; TCRdb stores just in-frame clones and leaves some out. The data contain 57,000 or so clones, roughly 84% of them singletons. Sequencing input: peripheral blood. The source is a woman aged 80 or over with active or convalescent COVID-19. The CDR3 runs from the conserved cysteine through the conserved F or W. Fields, in order: J gene, clone size, D gene, V gene, CDR3 DNA, CDR3 protein. A D gene is named only where the DNA matches it firmly. Expanded clones are given a class, and other clones once, few, many or no size at all.

j_gene: TRBJ2-5; abundance: .; d_gene: .; v_gene: TRBV11-3; CDR3nt: TGTGCCAGCAGCTTAGAAGGGACTGGGGAGACCCAGTACTTC; CDR3aa: CASSLEGTGETQYF
j_gene: TRBJ1-2; abundance: few; d_gene: .; v_gene: TRBV29-1; CDR3nt: TGCAGCGTTGTACTGGGGGCGCAGGGCTATGGCTACACCTTC; CDR3aa: CSVVLGAQGYGYTF
j_gene: TRBJ2-5; abundance: .; d_gene: .; v_gene: TRBV2; CDR3nt: TGTGCCAGCAGTGGAGAGGCCCAAGAGACCCAGTACTTC; CDR3aa: CASSGEAQETQYF
j_gene: TRBJ1-4; abundance: .; d_gene: TRBD1; v_gene: TRBV5-1; CDR3nt: TGCGCCAGCAGCCCGGACAGGGAAGATGAAAAACTGTTTTTT; CDR3aa: CASSPDREDEKLFF
j_gene: TRBJ2-5; abundance: .; d_gene: TRBD1; v_gene: TRBV2; CDR3nt: TGTGCCAGGGAAACCGGACAGGGACAAGAGACCCAGTACTTC; CDR3aa: CARETGQGQETQYF
j_gene: TRBJ2-7; abundance: .; d_gene: .; v_gene: TRBV20-1; CDR3nt: TGCAGTGCTAGTGGAGCGCCCAGCCCCGACGAGCAGTACTTC; CDR3aa: CSASGAPSPDEQYF
j_gene: TRBJ1-6; abundance: .; d_gene: TRBD1; v_gene: TRBV19; CDR3nt: TGTGCCAGTAGTGAGAACCGGGACAGAAATTCACCCCTCCACTTT; CDR3aa: CASSENRDRNSPLHF
j_gene: TRBJ1-1; abundance: few; d_gene: .; v_gene: TRBV10-3; CDR3nt: TGTGCCATCAGACGGGGGTTGAACACTGAAGCTTTCTTT; CDR3aa: CAIRRGLNTEAFF
j_gene: TRBJ2-1; abundance: .; d_gene: TRBD2; v_gene: TRBV6-4; CDR3nt: TGTGCCAGCAGTGCAACCTCTAGCGGGGACTACAATGAGCAGTTCTTC; CDR3aa: CASSATSSGDYNEQFF
j_gene: TRBJ1-6; abundance: .; d_gene: .; v_gene: TRBV6-4; CDR3nt: TGTGCCAGCAGTCTAGGGGACGGGGGGTCACCCCTCCACTTT; CDR3aa: CASSLGDGGSPLHF
j_gene: TRBJ2-2; abundance: .; d_gene: TRBD2; v_gene: TRBV19; CDR3nt: TGTGCCAGTAGTTCTCTAGCGGGGGCCTACACCGGGGAGCTGTTTTTT; CDR3aa: CASSSLAGAYTGELFF
j_gene: TRBJ2-1; abundance: .; d_gene: .; v_gene: TRBV10-2; CDR3nt: TGCGCCAGCAGCCCCCTCCCGGGTTCCTACAATGAGCAGTTCTTC; CDR3aa: CASSPLPGSYNEQFF
j_gene: TRBJ1-2; abundance: .; d_gene: TRBD1; v_gene: TRBV6-6; CDR3nt: TGTGCCAGCAGCTACACCGGGACAGGAACATATGGCTACACCTTC; CDR3aa: CASSYTGTGTYGYTF